One sample yielded the 26 T cell receptor beta chains listed below, sequenced in a study of blood T cells in healthy people across ages. Alongside a J-beta primer mix, a sample-barcoded 5' primer served in a second PCR lasting roughly 6 to 11 cycles. From the 5' RACE reads, TCRdb called clonotypes with MiXCR, one entry per CDR3 protein. The repertoire includes about 800,000 distinct CDR3 sequences, around 45% of them detected once, and approximately 18% sits in the top ten. Specimen: blood. The receptors originated from a man older than 75 in good health.

In the case of this clonotype: Possible read error: a much larger clone is one base away. V is TRBV29-1 and J is TRBJ2-3; TRBD1 matches at 7 bases. V lost 6 bases, J lost 9 bases, and 6 bases stayed unmatched. The CDR3 is made up of 11 amino acids. Germline-derived CDR1 and CDR2 are SQVTM and ANQGSEA. CDR3 residues: CSVAPQGTQYF. CDR3 bases: TGCAGCGTCGCACCACAGGGGACGCAGTATTTT.

The CDR3, as DNA: TGTGCCAGCAGCTGGACTAGCGGGAGCGGTGACAATGAGCAGTTCTTC. Translation gives CASSWTSGSGDNEQFF. This rearrangement joins TRBV7-2 to TRBJ2-1; 13 bases match TRBD2. Germline CDR1 and CDR2: SGHTA and FQGNSA. With 4 bases clipped from V and 5 bases from J, the junction kept 5 bases outside the gene matches. The CDR3 runs to 16 residues.

The chain joins TRBV27 to TRBJ2-5, with 11 bases that match TRBD2. The CDR3 is made up of 15 amino acids. The germline V gene has CDR1 MNHEY and CDR2 SMNVEV (reference sequence). V dropped 5 bases and J dropped 5; count of bases not matched to a gene: 7. The CDR3 DNA is TGTGCCAGCAGTAGGCTAGCGGGAGGAAAGGAGACCCAGTACTTC. Translation gives CASSRLAGGKETQYF.

This clonotype was detected only a few times. The V call is TRBV27, the J call TRBJ2-1, with TRBD2 identical over 7 bases. The CDR3 is 16 amino acids. Per the germline V gene, CDR1 is MNHEY and CDR2 is SMNVEV (reference sequence). J gave up 2 bases and V 4 bases, and 8 bases lay outside the gene matches. Written as DNA, the CDR3 is TGTGCCAGCAGTTCGGCTTCAAGCGGGGCCTACAATGAGCAGTTCTTC. Protein product: CASSSASSGAYNEQFF.

The chain employs TRBV7-2 and TRBJ2-7, with TRBD1 matching 10 bases. CDR1 is SGHTA, CDR2 FQGNSA, per germline. V shed 4 bases, J shed 6 bases, and the junction held 0 bases outside the gene matches. This CDR3 has 12 amino acids. The CDR3 bases are TGTGCCAGCAGCTGGGACAGGGGCGAGCAGTACTTC. This gives the protein CASSWDRGEQYF. Filled out from reference TRBV7-2 and TRBJ2-7, the complete variable domain reads GAGVSQSPSNKVTEKGKDVELRCDPISGHTALYWYRQSLGQGLEFLIYFQGNSAPDKSGLPSDRFSAERTGGSVSTLTIQRTQQEDSAVYLCASSWDRGEQYFGPGTRLTVT.

The rearrangement links TRBV15 to TRBJ2-5; 8 positions agree with TRBD2. The CDR3 spans 13 residues. Germline CDR1 and CDR2: LNHNV and YYDKDF (reference sequence). The ends lost 3 bases at V and 5 bases at J; junction bases unmatched: 2. CDR3 sequence (DNA): TGTGCCACCAGCAGTATAGCGGGGGAGACCCAGTACTTC. Translating it yields CATSSIAGETQYF.

V gene TRBV4-3 combines with J gene TRBJ2-1; 10 nucleotides line up with TRBD2. The CDR3 covers 15 residues. After removal of 6 bases from V and 6 bases from J, the junction contained 8 bases not matched to a gene. Germline CDR1 reads LGHNA; CDR2 reads YSLEER. The CDR3 bases are TGCGCCAGCAGGGTGCTAGCGGGAGTGGGCAATGAGCAGTTCTTC. This encodes CASRVLAGVGNEQFF.

This rearrangement joins TRBV4-2 to TRBJ2-7, with 8 bases that match TRBD2. TRBJ2-5 explains the end of the DNA better; the J call may be wrong. The CDR3 is 16 residues long. Germline loops: CDR1 LGHNA, CDR2 YNFKEQ. DNA for the CDR3: TGTGCCAGCAGCCAAGGGAGAGCGGGAGCTCCAGAGACCCAGTACTTC. It is translated as CASSQGRAGAPETQYF.

Ten or more counts support this clonotype. V and J are TRBV20-1 and TRBJ2-3, with 7 bases that match TRBD2. CDR1 is DFQATT and CDR2 is SNEGSKA in the germline V gene (reference sequence). V lost 6 bases to trimming and J lost 2 bases; unmatched junction nucleotides: 11. The CDR3 extends over 15 amino acids. CDR3: CSATSWDYFTDTQYF. The CDR3 nucleotides are TGCAGTGCCACCTCTTGGGACTACTTCACAGATACGCAGTATTTT.

In regard to this clonotype: A junction end diverges from the germline sequence, so it may reflect a read error. The J gene is TRBJ2-1, the V gene TRBV27, with a tentative D call TRBD1 (5 bases). This CDR3 spans 13 amino acids. Looked up from germline, CDR1 is MNHEY and CDR2 is SMNVEV (reference sequence). In nucleotides, the CDR3 is TGTGCCAGCAGTTTATCGGACAACAATGAACAGTTCTTC. Its translation is CASSLSDNNEQFF.

The chain is built from TRBV5-1 and TRBJ2-3; 8 bases match TRBD1. The V and J ends lost 0 bases and 8 bases, in that order; junction bases with no gene match: 11. The germline gives CDR1 SGHRS, CDR2 YFSETQ. The CDR3 has 16 residues. The CDR3 sequence: CASSLVGGQGLVTQYF. The CDR3 region has the DNA TGCGCCAGCAGCTTGGTAGGCGGACAGGGTTTGGTTACGCAGTATTTT. Filled out from reference TRBV5-1 and TRBJ2-3, the complete variable domain reads KAGVTQTPRYLIKTRGQQVTLSCSPISGHRSVSWYQQTPGQGLQFLFEYFSETQRNKGNFPGRFSGRQFSNSRSEMNVSTLELGDSALYLCASSLVGGQGLVTQYFGPGTRLTVL.

Worth noting for this clonotype: Its ends do not fully match the called genes, so a read error is possible. This chain connects TRBV7-3 to TRBJ2-5; TRBD2 might be the D (5 bases). The germline gives CDR1 SGHTA, CDR2 FQGTGA. The CDR3 totals 17 residues. In DNA, the CDR3 is TGTGCCGGCAGCTCCGGGAACAGCGCCATAGAGAAAGAGACCCAGTACTTC. The encoded protein is CAGSSGNSAIEKETQYF.

This chain uses TRBV27 with TRBJ2-7; possible D gene TRBD2, 5 bases. Germline assignment: CDR1 MNHEY and CDR2 SMNVEV (reference sequence). V shed 5 bases and J shed 6 bases, with 17 bases lying between them. The CDR3 extends over 14 amino acids. As DNA, the CDR3 is TGTGCCAGCAGTCCGGCGGAGCTAGCTGGCGAGCAGTACTTC. Translation gives CASSPAELAGEQYF.

This clonotype was seen ten or more times. This rearrangement joins TRBV29-1 to TRBJ2-7; a possible D gene is TRBD1 (6 bases). This CDR3 spans 12 amino acids. Trimming stripped 6 bases from V and 4 bases from J, with 13 bases between. Germline CDR1 SQVTM, CDR2 ANQGSEA. The CDR3 nucleotides are TGCAGCGTCGGACAGTTTCAGTACGAGCAGTACTTC. Protein: CSVGQFQYEQYF.

The V gene is TRBV2, the J gene TRBJ1-6; D is unresolved. The CDR3 is 14 residues long. Germline CDR1 SNHLY, CDR2 FYNNEI. With 3 bases removed from V and 7 bases from J, the gap between germline ends came to 10 bases. This CDR3 is CASSDSLYNSPLHF. The CDR3 nucleotides are TGTGCCAGCAGTGACTCCCTATACAATTCACCCCTCCACTTT.

This clonotype was seen a few times. V gene TRBV9 combines with J gene TRBJ2-7; tentative D call: TRBD2 (6 bases). V was pared by 2 bases and J by 1 base, with 13 bases between. The CDR3 has 15 amino acids. Germline values: CDR1 SGDLS, CDR2 YYNGEE. CDR3: CASSVGDFTSYEQYF. The CDR3 DNA follows: TGTGCCAGCAGCGTCGGGGACTTTACGTCCTACGAGCAGTACTTC.

The chain links TRBV21-1 to TRBJ2-1; the table's D call, TRBD2, was not checked against the DNA. The DNA end is a closer match to TRBJ2-7, so the J assignment may be wrong. TRBV21-1 is recorded as a pseudogene. The CDR3 contains 16 residues. The CDR3 region has the DNA TGTGCCAGCAGCAAAGTTATAGCGGGGGCCGACAATGAGCAGTACTTC. This sequence encodes CASSKVIAGADNEQYF.

The V and J genes are TRBV10-3 and TRBJ2-2; 10 bases are shared with TRBD2. CDR1 ENHRY and CDR2 SYGVKD come from the germline V gene. There are 19 residues in the CDR3. J gave up 2 bases and V 4 bases, and 13 bases lay outside the gene matches. CDR3 DNA sequence: TGTGCCATCAGTGTGGGACTAGCGCCACGCGTAGTAAACACCGGGGAGCTGTTTTTT. Encoded protein: CAISVGLAPRVVNTGELFF.

This clonotype showed up many times. V and J are TRBV4-3 and TRBJ2-1; 11 nucleotides align to TRBD1. V gave up 1 base and J gave up 8 bases; unmatched junction bases: 7. This CDR3 is 16 amino acids long. Germline CDR1 LGHNA, CDR2 YSLEER. The CDR3 region has the DNA TGCGCCAGCAGCCAAGGACCGGGACAGGGGGAAGATGAGCAGTTCTTC. Translation gives CASSQGPGQGEDEQFF.

With respect to this clonotype: A much larger clone is a single base away; this may be a read error. V gene TRBV29-1 combines with J gene TRBJ2-1, with D possibly matching TRBD2 (5 bases). Germline values: CDR1 SQVTM, CDR2 ANQGSEA. V lost 5 bases to trimming and J lost 9 bases, with 14 bases between them. This CDR3 region has 12 residues. The CDR3 nucleotides read TGCAGCGTTCGAGCGGTGATAAGTGAGCAGTTCTTC. It is translated as CSVRAVISEQFF.

The V gene is TRBV5-1, the J gene TRBJ2-2; D is ambiguous. Trimming stripped 0 bases from V and 1 base from J, with 13 bases between. Germline V lookup: CDR1 SGHRS, CDR2 YFSETQ. The CDR3 length is 17 residues. CDR3 sequence reads: CASSLVYERVNTGELFF. CDR3 sequence (DNA): TGCGCCAGCAGCTTGGTCTATGAACGGGTGAACACCGGGGAGCTGTTTTTT. Variable domain in full (rest from reference TRBV5-1 and TRBJ2-2): KAGVTQTPRYLIKTRGQQVTLSCSPISGHRSVSWYQQTPGQGLQFLFEYFSETQRNKGNFPGRFSGRQFSNSRSEMNVSTLELGDSALYLCASSLVYERVNTGELFFGEGSRLTVL.

This sequence joins TRBV18 and TRBJ2-5; 9 bases fit TRBD1. V gave up 5 bases and J gave up 3 bases; unmatched junction bases: 22. Germline loops: CDR1 KGHSH, CDR2 LQKENI. The CDR3 is 20 residues long. DNA for the CDR3: TGTGCCAGCTCATTAACCGCCCCGGGCCCCTGGACAGGGGCGAAAGAGACCCAGTACTTC. Translated: CASSLTAPGPWTGAKETQYF.

J is TRBJ2-7 and V is TRBV29-1; 10 bases are shared with TRBD1. Germline V CDR1 and CDR2: SQVTM, ANQGSEA. CDR3 length: 13 amino acids. The V and J ends lost 7 bases and 4 bases, in that order; junction bases with no gene match: 7. CDR3 region: CSAIRDRGYEQYF. CDR3 coding DNA: TGCAGCGCTATCCGGGACAGGGGTTACGAGCAGTACTTC.

J is TRBJ2-4 and V is TRBV12-3 or TRBV12-4, with D perhaps TRBD1 (6 bases). The DNA end lines up better with TRBJ2-7; the J call may be wrong. The CDR3 is 12 residues long. In nucleotides, the CDR3 is TGTGCCAGCAGTACTACAGGGCGCGAGCAGTACTTC. Residues: CASSTTGREQYF.

This clonotype was recorded once. This chain connects TRBV4-1 to TRBJ2-4, with TRBD2 matching 9 bases. The DNA matches TRBJ2-7 better at its end, which makes the J call doubtful. The CDR3 extends over 19 amino acids. Germline CDR1 MGHRA, CDR2 YSYEKL. The CDR3 region is CASSRSQDWLGLAPNEQYF. In DNA, the CDR3 is TGCGCCAGCAGCCGCAGCCAAGATTGGTTGGGACTAGCTCCCAACGAGCAGTACTTC.

The V call is TRBV9, the J call TRBJ1-2; D is perhaps TRBD1 (5 bases). The CDR3 covers 13 residues. V was pared by 0 bases and J by 4 bases, with 7 bases between. In germline, CDR1 is SGDLS, CDR2 YYNGEE. This CDR3 is CASSVGGGYGYTF. CDR3 nucleotide sequence: TGTGCCAGCAGCGTAGGGGGGGGCTATGGCTACACCTTC.